This TCR beta chain was identified during a study of T cell changes during pregnancy in multiple sclerosis. The CDR3 is 19 residues long. Profiled with immunoSEQ multiplex PCR; TCRdb holds only in-frame clones, not every one. Among about 130,000 clones listed, roughly 97% were seen once. This chain links TRBV21-1 with TRBJ1-3; TRBD1 reflects the table's D call only, with no check against the DNA. TRBV21-1 is termed a pseudogene. The sequence was obtained from a female donor with multiple sclerosis, enrolled in a pregnancy study. This specimen consisted of peripheral blood, obtained after pregnancy. CDR3 residues: CASSNRDRGARDSGNTIYF. For the CDR3, the DNA is TGTGCCAGCAGCAACCGGGACAGGGGAGCGCGGGACTCTGGAAACACCATATATTTT.